A single sample is the source of the 17 T cell receptor beta chains below, sequenced in a study of T cell repertoires in cytomegalovirus infection. MiXCR, applied by TCRdb to the reads, yields one record per CDR3 protein. The data contain hundreds of thousands of distinct CDR3 sequences, around a sixth of them seen just once; the ten biggest clones take up around 12%. Sequencing was performed on PBMCs. The receptors derive from a human donor in good health (CMV status not recorded). Some clones in this sample may be carry-over from other donors' samples.

The genes are TRBV19 and TRBJ1-3, with D possibly matching TRBD1 (5 bases). V lost 8 bases, J lost 0 bases, and 17 bases lay in between. This CDR3 region has 16 residues. Germline CDR1 reads LNHDA; CDR2 reads SQIVND (reference sequence). CDR3 amino acids: CASQDRGTTSGNTIYF. The CDR3 nucleotides read TGTGCCAGTCAGGATCGGGGCACCACCTCTGGAAACACCATATATTTT.

This clonotype was observed at least ten times. CDR3 nucleotides: TGTGCCAGCAGCCTCGGACGGCTCTACGAGCAGTACTTC. It encodes CASSLGRLYEQYF. The gene calls are TRBV7-2 and TRBJ2-7; D uncertain. The CDR3 contains 13 residues. Trimming left V 5 bases short and J 3 bases short, with 11 bases between. CDR1 is SGHTA, CDR2 FQGNSA, per germline.

This clonotype was detected ten times or more. The rearrangement joins TRBV4-1 to TRBJ2-2, with 7 bases fitting TRBD1. CDR1 is MGHRA, CDR2 YSYEKL, per germline. V lost 2 bases to trimming and J lost 2 bases; unmatched junction nucleotides: 8. The CDR3 sequence is 17 residues long. The CDR3 reads CASSQPPGQINTGELFF. The CDR3 nucleotides read TGCGCCAGCAGCCAACCACCGGGACAGATTAACACCGGGGAGCTGTTTTTT.

The sample holds a few counts of this clonotype. J is TRBJ2-7 and V is TRBV20-1; 9 bases agree with TRBD1. This CDR3 has 14 amino acids. Germline values: CDR1 DFQATT, CDR2 SNEGSKA (reference sequence). V trimming: 3 bases; J trimming: 0 bases; junction bases outside the gene matches: 3. The CDR3 protein is CSASPTGGSYEQYF. The CDR3, as DNA: TGCAGTGCTAGCCCGACAGGGGGCTCCTACGAGCAGTACTTC.

This clonotype was picked up a small number of times. The rearrangement joins TRBV10-3 to TRBJ2-2, with TRBD1 matching 12 bases. Germline V gives CDR1 ENHRY, CDR2 SYGVKD. The CDR3 spans 16 residues. The ends lost 10 bases at V and 5 bases at J; junction bases unmatched: 11. The CDR3 loop reads CATRMGQGAGTGELFF. The CDR3 DNA sequence: TGTGCCACCAGAATGGGACAGGGGGCTGGAACCGGGGAGCTGTTTTTT.

In this sample, this clonotype turned up a few times. The chain joins TRBV12-3 or TRBV12-4 to TRBJ1-6; D possibly corresponds to TRBD1 (6 bases). The CDR3 is 14 amino acids. Trimming pared 6 bases from V and 9 bases from J, leaving 15 bases between. CDR3 in amino acids: CASSLGALRSPLHF. The CDR3 DNA sequence: TGTGCCAGCAGCCTGGGGGCGCTCCGTTCACCCCTCCACTTT.

This clonotype was recorded at least ten times. The V call is TRBV7-2, the J call TRBJ2-7, with 7 positions matching TRBD2. The CDR3 is made up of 14 amino acids. Germline lookup yields CDR1 SGHTA and CDR2 FQGNSA. V gave up 0 bases and J gave up 7 bases; unmatched junction bases: 6. The CDR3 DNA follows: TGTGCCAGCAGCTTAGCGGGGGGGAGTCAGGAGCAGTACTTC. It translates to CASSLAGGSQEQYF. Based on the CDR3 plus reference TRBV7-2 and TRBJ2-7, the full variable domain is GAGVSQSPSNKVTEKGKDVELRCDPISGHTALYWYRQSLGQGLEFLIYFQGNSAPDKSGLPSDRFSAERTGGSVSTLTIQRTQQEDSAVYLCASSLAGGSQEQYFGPGTRLTVT.

This clonotype was found many times. The chain has TRBV5-4 and TRBJ2-1; 9 positions agree with TRBD1. CDR1 is SGHNT, CDR2 YYREEE, per germline (reference sequence). The CDR3 has 17 amino acids. V was clipped by 3 bases and J by 1 base; unmatched bases: 8. CDR3: CASSSRAGQGSYNEQFF. CDR3 nucleotide sequence: TGTGCCAGCAGCTCGAGGGCAGGACAGGGGTCCTACAATGAGCAGTTCTTC.

This clonotype was observed a few times. V is TRBV5-5 and J is TRBJ2-5; D perhaps matches TRBD1 (6 bases). The CDR3 spans 16 residues. The V end lost 0 bases, the J end lost 2 bases, and 14 bases lay between the germline ends. CDR1 and CDR2 (germline): SGHKS, YYEKEE (reference sequence). CDR3 residues: CASSLAVQGSQETQYF. The DNA of the CDR3 is TGTGCCAGCAGCTTGGCCGTACAGGGTAGTCAAGAGACCCAGTACTTC.

This clonotype was picked up a small number of times. CDR3 nucleotide sequence: TGTGCCAGCAGCTTTGACGGACTAGCGGGGGGGCCGAGCACAGATACGCAGTATTTT. This encodes CASSFDGLAGGPSTDTQYF. This sequence joins TRBV5-4 and TRBJ2-3; 15 nucleotides line up with TRBD2. This CDR3 contains 19 residues. Germline V gene lookup returns CDR1 SGHNT and CDR2 YYREEE (reference sequence). The trim removed 2 bases at V and 0 bases at J, leaving 7 bases unmatched.

This chain joins TRBV20-1 and TRBJ1-2, with 8 bases that match TRBD1. From germline, CDR1 is DFQATT and CDR2 SNEGSKA (reference sequence). Losses at the gene ends were 8 bases for V and 0 bases for J; bases not matched to a gene: 14. The CDR3 runs 16 residues. In DNA form, the CDR3 reads TGCAGTCTTTTTCGGACAGGGCGGGGGGCTAACTATGGCTACACCTTC. Its translation is CSLFRTGRGANYGYTF.

This clonotype has ten or more counts. CDR3 DNA: TGTGCCAGCAGTTACTCGAACAGAGGCGGAGATACGCAGTATTTT. It yields the protein CASSYSNRGGDTQYF. The rearrangement joins TRBV6-5 to TRBJ2-3; D gene uncertain. This CDR3 region has 15 residues. The germline V and J ends were trimmed by 0 bases and 5 bases, with 12 bases remaining between them. Per germline, CDR1 MNHEY and CDR2 SVGAGI.

This clonotype was seen many times. The chain uses TRBV7-2 and TRBJ2-7, with TRBD1 matching over 7 bases. V shed 4 bases and J 0 bases; nucleotides not matched to a gene: 3. The CDR3 sequence is 14 residues long. Germline lookup yields CDR1 SGHTA and CDR2 FQGNSA. In nucleotides, the CDR3 is TGTGCCAGCAGCTCGGACAGGAGCTCCTACGAGCAGTACTTC. Translating gives CASSSDRSSYEQYF.

The genes are TRBV18 and TRBJ2-3, with D possibly being TRBD1 or TRBD2 (5 bases each). This CDR3 has 14 amino acids. The germline CDR1 and CDR2 sequences are KGHSH and LQKENI. The V end was cut by 3 bases, the J end by 6 bases, with 13 bases between. The CDR3 loop is CASSPVSGADTQYF. The CDR3 DNA follows: TGTGCCAGCTCACCTGTTTCCGGGGCCGATACGCAGTATTTT.

The chain is built from TRBV6-7 and TRBJ1-5; maybe TRBD1 (6 bases). TRBV6-7 is annotated as an ORF whose role is uncertain. V shed 6 bases and J shed 8 bases, with 29 bases lying between them. The CDR3 has 18 amino acids. The CDR3 bases are TGTGCCAGCAGCCACAAACTGGGGGGGCACGGTTTCATCAAGCCCCAGCATTTT. Protein sequence: CASSHKLGGHGFIKPQHF.

The table lists this clonotype with a few counts. The chain joins TRBV9 to TRBJ1-1; the D gene is possibly TRBD1 (6 bases). CDR1 and CDR2 (germline): SGDLS, YYNGEE. V lost 0 bases, J lost 5 bases, and 14 bases lay in between. The CDR3 contains 15 residues. This CDR3 is CASSVGGGPLTEAFF. CDR3 coding DNA: TGTGCCAGCAGCGTAGGAGGGGGGCCGCTGACTGAAGCTTTCTTT.

Only a few counts were recorded for this clonotype. The V and J genes are TRBV19 and TRBJ2-1; D is unclear. Germline V gene data show CDR1 as LNHDA and CDR2 as SQIVND (reference sequence). Trimming removed 4 bases at V and 4 bases at J, with 8 bases between. This CDR3 comprises 13 residues. The CDR3, as DNA: TGTGCCAGTAGTAGTGTAGGGTACAATGAGCAGTTCTTC. Protein: CASSSVGYNEQFF.